One T cell receptor beta chain is described in this entry. This sample was taken from a study of blood T cell repertoires in COVID-19. Study overall: Acute and convalescent COVID-19 samples came from the United States, Italy and Spain. PBMCs, B-cell-depleted T cells, or T cells provided the cDNA or gDNA that made up the material.

Sequencing was performed with immunoSEQ multiplex PCR; in TCRdb, only in-frame clones are kept and a portion is missing. Of 20,000 to 30,000 clones listed, 86% are singletons. CDR1 is LGHDT, CDR2 YNNKEL, per germline (reference sequence). The V segment lost 2 bases and the J segment 6 bases; nucleotides outside the gene matches: 4. CDR3 length equals 14 residues. Sequenced material: peripheral blood. This sequence originates from a man in his fifties or sixties with active COVID-19. The chain recombines TRBV3-1 (or the pseudogene TRBV3-2) with TRBJ2-7, with 10 bases matching TRBD2. The DNA of the CDR3 is TGTGCCAGCAGCCAACTAGCGGGAGCTTCCGAGCAGTACTTC. Its protein product is CASSQLAGASEQYF.